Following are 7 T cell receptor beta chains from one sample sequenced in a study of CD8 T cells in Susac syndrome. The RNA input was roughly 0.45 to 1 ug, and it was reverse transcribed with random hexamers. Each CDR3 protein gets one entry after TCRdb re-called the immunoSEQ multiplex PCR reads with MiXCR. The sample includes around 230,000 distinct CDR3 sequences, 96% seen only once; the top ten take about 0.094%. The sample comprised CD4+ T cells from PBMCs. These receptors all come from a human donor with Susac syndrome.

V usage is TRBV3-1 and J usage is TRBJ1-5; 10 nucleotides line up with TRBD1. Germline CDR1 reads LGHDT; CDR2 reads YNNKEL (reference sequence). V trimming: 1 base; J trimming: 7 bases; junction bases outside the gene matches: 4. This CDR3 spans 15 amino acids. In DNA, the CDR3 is TGTGCCAGCAGCCAAGGGACAGGGGGTAGACAGCCCCAGCATTTT. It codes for CASSQGTGGRQPQHF. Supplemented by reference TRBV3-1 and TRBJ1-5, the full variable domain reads DTAVSQTPKYLVTQMGNDKSIKCEQNLGHDTMYWYKQDSKKFLKIMFSYNNKELIINETVPNRFSPKSPDKAHLNLHINSLELGDSAVYFCASSQGTGGRQPQHFGDGTRLSIL.

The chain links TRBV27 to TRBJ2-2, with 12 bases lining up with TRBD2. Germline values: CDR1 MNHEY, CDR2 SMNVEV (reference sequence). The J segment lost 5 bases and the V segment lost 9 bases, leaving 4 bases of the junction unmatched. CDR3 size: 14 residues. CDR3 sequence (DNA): TGTGCCAGTACAACTAGCGGGAGGACCGGGGAGCTGTTTTTT. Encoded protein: CASTTSGRTGELFF.

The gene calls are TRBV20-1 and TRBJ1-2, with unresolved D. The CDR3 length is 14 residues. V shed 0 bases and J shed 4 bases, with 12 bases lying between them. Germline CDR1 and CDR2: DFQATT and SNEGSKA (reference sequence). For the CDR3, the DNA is TGCAGTGCTAGAGATGAGGTTCGGAGCTATGGCTACACCTTC. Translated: CSARDEVRSYGYTF.

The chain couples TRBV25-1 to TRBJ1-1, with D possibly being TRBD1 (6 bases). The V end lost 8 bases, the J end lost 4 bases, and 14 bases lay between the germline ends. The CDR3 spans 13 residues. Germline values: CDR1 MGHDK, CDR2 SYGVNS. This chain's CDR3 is CASLKTGITEAFF. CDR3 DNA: TGTGCCAGCCTTAAAACAGGGATCACTGAAGCTTTCTTT.

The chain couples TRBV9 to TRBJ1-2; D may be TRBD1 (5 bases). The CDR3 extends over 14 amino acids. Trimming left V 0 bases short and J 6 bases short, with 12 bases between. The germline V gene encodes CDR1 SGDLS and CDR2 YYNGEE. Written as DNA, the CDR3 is TGTGCCAGCAGCGTAGATGGGCAGGGAAATGGCTACACCTTC. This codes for CASSVDGQGNGYTF.

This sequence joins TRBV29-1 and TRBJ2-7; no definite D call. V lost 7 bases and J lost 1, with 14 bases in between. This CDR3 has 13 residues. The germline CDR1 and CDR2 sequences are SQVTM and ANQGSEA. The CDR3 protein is CSAHSSDSYEQYF. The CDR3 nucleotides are TGCAGCGCCCATAGCTCCGATTCCTACGAGCAGTACTTC.

The CDR3 region is CSARVQGIGSGANVLTF. The CDR3 region has the DNA TGCAGTGCTAGAGTTCAGGGGATCGGGTCTGGGGCCAACGTCCTGACTTTC. This chain joins TRBV20-1 and TRBJ2-6, with a tentative D call TRBD1 (6 bases). V was clipped by 1 base and J by 1 base, with 14 bases between them. The CDR3 is made up of 17 amino acids. CDR1 is DFQATT and CDR2 is SNEGSKA in the germline V gene (reference sequence).